Shown below are 4 T cell receptor beta chains from a single sample sequenced in a study of blood T cell repertoires in COVID-19 (dated by TCRdb to the early 2020s). Libraries were prepared through the immunoSEQ multiplex PCR assay. Drawn from immuneACCESS, this table holds only the in-frame rearrangements with V and J called that TCRdb kept. Clones are partly lost; checked studies trace under half to an unresolved V gene and leave the rest unexplained. Here the sample has about 71,000 clones; roughly 82% occur a single time. In total, the top ten clones hold approximately 13% of the sample. Source material: peripheral blood. These receptors all come from an elderly woman with acute or convalescent COVID-19.

The gene calls are TRBV5-1 and TRBJ2-3; possibly TRBD2 for D (7 bases). The V gene lost 6 bases and the J gene lost 6 bases, with 20 bases spanning the gap. This CDR3 is 15 amino acids long. In germline, CDR1 is SGHRS, CDR2 YFSETQ. CDR3 loop: CASTGEGGGEDTQYF. The CDR3 DNA reads TGCGCCAGCACCGGAGAAGGGGGAGGGGAGGATACGCAGTATTTT.

The chain couples TRBV19 to TRBJ2-7; possibly TRBD2 for D (7 bases). The CDR3 loop spans 15 amino acids. V shed 1 base and J shed 3 bases, with 13 bases lying between them. Looked up from germline, CDR1 is LNHDA and CDR2 is SQIVND (reference sequence). The CDR3 DNA sequence: TGTGCCAGTAGTATAGTTGCGGGGGACATCTACGAGCAGTACTTC. Translating it yields CASSIVAGDIYEQYF.

This clone was detected only once. V is TRBV5-1 and J is TRBJ2-7, with 10 nucleotides matching TRBD2. The CDR3 has 15 amino acids. V lost 7 bases and J lost 4; bases outside the gene matches: 11. CDR1 is SGHRS and CDR2 is YFSETQ in the germline V gene. Written as DNA, the CDR3 is TGCGCCAGCTCCGGGAGCGGGAGGGCCAAGTACGAGCAGTACTTC. It yields the protein CASSGSGRAKYEQYF.

This clone occurred once. V gene TRBV15 combines with J gene TRBJ2-5; TRBD1 aligns across 8 bases. Germline V CDR1 and CDR2: LNHNV, YYDKDF (reference sequence). The CDR3 has 18 amino acids. The V segment lost 5 bases and the J segment 0 bases; nucleotides outside the gene matches: 14. The CDR3 region has the DNA TGTGCCACCAGCCTGGCTTCCGCAGGGGGCAGGTACCAAGAGACCCAGTACTTC. As protein: CATSLASAGGRYQETQYF.